This TCR beta chain was obtained from a study of cytomegalovirus exposure and HLA in healthy donors. Background on the study: Early released data had about 80 million unique TCRs, all coming from HLA-typed donors.

General study findings and limits: The number of N-insertions in an Asian-associated ancestry cluster was reportedly below the 666-donor mean in a later analysis. The authors later linked a missense DCLRE1C variant to TCR beta V- and J-gene trimming.

About this clone: What it recognizes is unknown.

Germline V CDR1 and CDR2: LNHNV, YYDKDF (reference sequence). V was pared by 1 base and J by 5 bases, with 7 bases of the junction left unmatched. This CDR3 comprises 17 residues. Researchers ran the PCR with 60 Vbeta and 13 Jbeta primers. Produced via immunoSEQ multiplex PCR; TCRdb's table is partial and in-frame only. Among more than 150,000 clones listed, approximately 80% were seen once. What was sequenced was PBMCs. This clonotype was obtained from a girl aged 10-17 years in good health and CMV-seropositive. The chain has TRBV15 and TRBJ2-5; TRBD2 matches 13 bases. CDR3 loop: CATSRGGLAGALETQYF. The CDR3 DNA reads as TGTGCCACCAGCAGAGGAGGACTAGCGGGAGCGTTGGAGACCCAGTACTTC.